This record covers a single T cell receptor beta chain. Antigen specificity is unknown. This sample is part of a study of shared clonotypes between healthy human individuals. Whole-study results and caveats: Generally, naive subsets came out with larger estimated richness than memory subsets.

Trimming removed 3 bases at V and 2 bases at J, with 16 bases between. The germline V gene has CDR1 SGHDN and CDR2 FVKESK. The CDR3 is 16 amino acids. As defined, naive CD8 cells were CD45RO-negative and positively selected for CCR7, with terminally differentiated effector memory CD45RA+ cells excluded. The study ran the assay at deep level. For each subset, genomic DNA was distributed in equal portions over several immunoSEQ plates. This table comes from immunoSEQ multiplex PCR, and its TCRdb copy is limited to in-frame clones, with some not included. The sample lists about 2.1 million clones, about 93% occurring once.

Specimen: naive CD8+ T cells from PBMCs. The chain has TRBV14 and TRBJ1-1; no clear D gene. The TCR comes from a man aged 18 to 35 in good health. Some clones in this sample may be carry-over from other donors' samples. This CDR3 reads CASSQIPLGFNTEAFF. The CDR3 DNA is TGTGCCAGCAGCCAGATTCCTTTGGGCTTCAACACTGAAGCTTTCTTT. Full variable domain (outside the CDR3, taken from reference TRBV14 and TRBJ1-1): EAGVTQFPSHSVIEKGQTVTLRCDPISGHDNLYWYRRVMGKEIKFLLHFVKESKQDESGMPNNRFLAERTGGTYSTLKVQPAELEDSGVYFCASSQIPLGFNTEAFFGQGTRLTVV.